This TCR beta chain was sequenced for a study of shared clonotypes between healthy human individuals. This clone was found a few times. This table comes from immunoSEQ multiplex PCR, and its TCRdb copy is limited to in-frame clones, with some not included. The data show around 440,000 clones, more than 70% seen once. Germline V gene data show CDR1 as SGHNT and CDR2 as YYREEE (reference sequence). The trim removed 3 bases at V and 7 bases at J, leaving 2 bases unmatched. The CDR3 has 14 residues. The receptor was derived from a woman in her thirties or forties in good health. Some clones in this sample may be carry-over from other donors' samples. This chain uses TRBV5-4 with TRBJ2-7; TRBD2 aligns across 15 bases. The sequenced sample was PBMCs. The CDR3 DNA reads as TGTGCCAGCAGCTCCGGGACTAGCGGGAGGGAGCAGTACTTC. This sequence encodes CASSSGTSGREQYF.